This passage covers 25 T cell receptor beta chains from one sample sequenced in a study of cytomegalovirus exposure and HLA in healthy donors. PCR employed 60 Vbeta and 13 Jbeta primers. Clones were read by immunoSEQ multiplex PCR, and TCRdb kept only the in-frame ones, dropping some. Across 130,000 or so clones, the top ten clones capture around 2.2% of the sample. The sequenced sample was PBMCs. These receptors all come from a woman aged 18-29 years in good health and CMV-seronegative.

The rearrangement uses TRBV19 and TRBJ2-2; TRBD1 aligns across 11 bases. The junction had 5 bases not matched to a gene; V was cut back by 10 bases and J by 7 bases. The germline gives CDR1 LNHDA, CDR2 SQIVND (reference sequence). This CDR3 spans 13 amino acids. CDR3 DNA: TGTGCCACCCGGACAGGGGGCAGCGGGGAGCTGTTTTTT. Its translation: CATRTGGSGELFF. The entire variable domain, with the rest obtained from reference TRBV19 and TRBJ2-2, is as follows: DGGITQSPKYLFRKEGQNVTLSCEQNLNHDAMYWYRQDPGQGLRLIYYSQIVNDFQKGDIAEGYSVSREKKESFPLTVTSAQKNPTAFYLCATRTGGSGELFFGEGSRLTVL.

The chain joins TRBV5-6 to TRBJ2-3, with 9 bases lining up with TRBD2. This CDR3 has 18 residues. V shed 4 bases and J 5 bases; nucleotides not matched to a gene: 17. Germline CDR1 is SGHDT and CDR2 is YYEEEE. The CDR3 is CASSDTSAGGGMIDTQYF. CDR3 bases: TGTGCCAGCAGCGATACCTCAGCGGGGGGAGGGATGATAGATACGCAGTATTTT.

The V gene is TRBV4-1, the J gene TRBJ2-7, with a weak D call TRBD2 (6 bases). This CDR3 region has 13 residues. The germline CDR1 and CDR2 sequences are MGHRA and YSYEKL. V lost 0 bases to trimming and J lost 5 bases, with 8 bases between them. The CDR3: CASSQEAGNEQYF. As DNA, the CDR3 is TGCGCCAGCAGCCAAGAGGCGGGGAACGAGCAGTACTTC.

The gene calls are TRBV10-3 and TRBJ1-2; the D is unclear. The CDR3 contains 13 residues. Germline V gene lookup returns CDR1 ENHRY and CDR2 SYGVKD. Trimming took 5 bases from V and 8 from J, leaving 15 bases between them. In nucleotides, the CDR3 is TGTGCCATCAGTAATATTGGCCGGGAGGGCTACACCTTC. Translating it yields CAISNIGREGYTF.

The chain carries TRBV30 and TRBJ2-5; tentative D call: TRBD1 (5 bases). The length of the CDR3 is 13 residues. Between the trimmed V and J ends, which lost 4 bases and 1 base, there was a span of 10 bases. CDR1 is GTSNPN, CDR2 SVGIG, per germline (reference sequence). The DNA of the CDR3 is TGTGCCTGGACAAAGGGGATCCAAGAGACCCAGTACTTC. It codes for CAWTKGIQETQYF.

V usage is TRBV7-6 and J usage is TRBJ2-2, with a possible D match to TRBD1 (5 bases). Between the trimmed V and J ends, which lost 1 base and 4 bases, there was a span of 10 bases. The CDR3 is made up of 15 amino acids. CDR1 and CDR2 (germline): SGHVS, FNYEAQ. CDR3 nucleotide sequence: TGTGCCAGCAGCTTAGGAGGACATCTCACCGGGGAGCTGTTTTTT. Translated, it gives CASSLGGHLTGELFF.

The rearrangement links TRBV6-1 to TRBJ2-3, with D perhaps TRBD1 (5 bases). The V and J ends lost 5 bases and 3 bases respectively, with 12 bases between them. Germline V gene sequence: CDR1 MNHNS, CDR2 SASEGT. This CDR3 is built from 14 residues. This CDR3 is CASSLRGGTDTQYF. The CDR3 coding sequence is TGTGCCAGCAGTCTAAGGGGTGGGACAGATACGCAGTATTTT.

The chain links TRBV6-1 to TRBJ2-7, with a weak D call TRBD1 (6 bases). The ends were cut back, 4 bases at V and 3 bases at J, with 10 bases in the middle. The CDR3 has 13 amino acids. Per the germline V gene, CDR1 is MNHNS and CDR2 is SASEGT. CDR3 bases: TGTGCCAGCAGTGGGACAGACTTCTACGAGCAGTACGTC. The encoded protein is CASSGTDFYEQYV.

The CDR3 bases are TGTGCCAGTAGTATAGGGAGTTTCTGGGATGGCTACACCTTC. Translated, it gives CASSIGSFWDGYTF. The V call is TRBV19, the J call TRBJ1-2; D gene unclear. Germline lookup yields CDR1 LNHDA and CDR2 SQIVND (reference sequence). This CDR3 has 14 amino acids. V lost 1 base and J 6 bases, leaving 12 bases between the germline ends.

The rearrangement links TRBV6-5 to TRBJ2-2; 8 nucleotides line up with TRBD1. The V segment lost 4 bases and the J segment 3 bases; nucleotides outside the gene matches: 4. In germline, CDR1 is MNHEY, CDR2 SVGAGI. This CDR3 has 15 residues. The CDR3 reads CASSSGQGHTGELFF. CDR3 in DNA: TGTGCCAGCAGTTCCGGACAGGGCCACACCGGGGAGCTGTTTTTT.

This chain links TRBV19 with TRBJ1-5; weak D call: TRBD1 (6 bases). CDR3 size: 15 residues. The germline gives CDR1 LNHDA, CDR2 SQIVND (reference sequence). Trimming removed 2 bases at V and 7 bases at J, with 15 bases between. CDR3 DNA: TGTGCCAGTAGTATATTAGGGGGGGCAGGGCAGCCCCAGCATTTT. Its protein product is CASSILGGAGQPQHF.

The chain carries TRBV25-1 and TRBJ1-3; 10 bases agree with TRBD1. CDR3 size: 17 residues. Germline lookup yields CDR1 MGHDK and CDR2 SYGVNS. Unmatched junction bases numbered 5, after V lost 3 bases and J lost 0 bases. CDR3 residues: CASSDGQGGYSGNTIYF. The CDR3 nucleotides read TGTGCCAGCAGTGACGGACAGGGGGGTTACTCTGGAAACACCATATATTTT.

J is TRBJ2-1 and V is TRBV18; D perhaps matches TRBD2 (5 bases). Germline CDR1 KGHSH, CDR2 LQKENI. V was trimmed by 1 base and J by 9 bases, leaving 13 bases between them. This CDR3 has 14 residues. CDR3 in DNA: TGTGCCAGCTCACCACAGGGCCACGAGGGTGAGCAGTTCTTC. Amino acids: CASSPQGHEGEQFF.

This rearrangement joins TRBV5-6 to TRBJ2-3; TRBD1 matches at 9 bases. The germline V gene encodes CDR1 SGHDT and CDR2 YYEEEE. Trimming cost V 3 bases and J 5 bases; bases outside gene matches: 10. The CDR3 spans 16 residues. CDR3 sequence reads: CASSSTGTGYLDTQYF. The CDR3 nucleotides read TGTGCCAGCAGCTCAACCGGGACAGGGTATTTAGATACGCAGTATTTT.

The chain links TRBV7-9 to TRBJ1-3; maybe TRBD1 (6 bases). V was clipped by 5 bases and J by 3 bases, with 23 bases between them. The germline V gene encodes CDR1 SEHNR and CDR2 FQNEAQ (reference sequence). The CDR3 extends over 18 amino acids. The CDR3 loop reads CASSLRGQNIGLGNTIYF. In DNA form, the CDR3 reads TGTGCCAGCAGCCTCAGGGGCCAGAATATAGGACTTGGAAACACCATATATTTT.

J is TRBJ2-1 and V is TRBV5-4; 7 positions agree with TRBD2. This CDR3 contains 14 residues. The germline V gene has CDR1 SGHNT and CDR2 YYREEE (reference sequence). V was pared by 0 bases and J by 9 bases, with 6 bases of the junction left unmatched. The CDR3 reads CASSLAGEGIEQFF. CDR3 sequence (DNA): TGTGCCAGCAGCTTGGCGGGGGAGGGGATTGAGCAGTTCTTC.

The rearrangement links TRBV25-1 to TRBJ2-5, with 7 bases matching TRBD2. The trim removed 0 bases at V and 4 bases at J, leaving 14 bases unmatched. Germline CDR1 MGHDK, CDR2 SYGVNS. CDR3 length equals 18 residues. The CDR3: CASSEYGGSDPLGETQYF. The CDR3 bases are TGTGCCAGCAGTGAATACGGCGGGAGCGATCCCCTGGGAGAGACCCAGTACTTC.

The chain uses TRBV4-1 and TRBJ1-1; TRBD1 matches at 9 bases. Per germline, CDR1 MGHRA and CDR2 YSYEKL. Unmatched junction bases numbered 16, after V lost 0 bases and J lost 5 bases. This CDR3 spans 19 amino acids. The CDR3 is CASSQDFRGTGRFGTEAFF. The CDR3 DNA reads as TGCGCCAGCAGCCAAGATTTTAGGGGGACAGGGCGTTTCGGGACTGAAGCTTTCTTT.

The V gene is TRBV5-6, the J gene TRBJ2-1; 7 positions match TRBD2. Trimming cost V 7 bases and J 4 bases; bases outside gene matches: 5. CDR1 and CDR2 (germline): SGHDT, YYEEEE. CDR3 length: 13 residues. The CDR3 reads CASQGGVYNEQFF. The CDR3, as DNA: TGTGCCAGCCAGGGAGGGGTTTACAATGAGCAGTTCTTC.

V usage is TRBV15 and J usage is TRBJ2-1; D perhaps matches TRBD1 (8 bases). Germline CDR1 and CDR2: LNHNV and YYDKDF (reference sequence). This CDR3 is 15 amino acids long. The V end lost 5 bases, the J end lost 7 bases, and 18 bases lay between the germline ends. The CDR3 bases are TGTGCCACCAGCGGGGGGGGGACAGGTCAAAATGAGCAGTTCTTC. Translation gives CATSGGGTGQNEQFF.

The J gene is TRBJ2-5, the V gene TRBV29-1; 7 bases line up with TRBD1. The CDR3 is made up of 13 amino acids. The germline gives CDR1 SQVTM, CDR2 ANQGSEA. The V gene end was trimmed by 3 bases and the J gene end by 1 base; junction bases not matched to a gene: 2. The DNA for the CDR3 is TGCAGCGTTGAGGGGACAGTCCAAGAGACCCAGTACTTC. Translation: CSVEGTVQETQYF.

The CDR3 DNA reads as TGTGCCAGCTCACGTACGACGGACTCAAACTCTGGAAACACCATATATTTT. It translates to CASSRTTDSNSGNTIYF. The chain combines TRBV18 with TRBJ1-3; D remains ambiguous. CDR1 and CDR2 (germline): KGHSH, LQKENI. The V gene lost 4 bases and the J gene lost 0 bases, with 16 bases spanning the gap. The CDR3 runs 17 residues.

V is TRBV6-4 and J is TRBJ2-2; no clear D. Germline lookup yields CDR1 MRHNA and CDR2 SNTAGT. V dropped 1 base and J dropped 3 bases, with 12 bases sitting between them. CDR3 length: 16 amino acids. The CDR3 nucleotides read TGTGCCAGCAGTGACTTGGCCGACCGGGACACCGGGGAGCTGTTTTTT. It yields the protein CASSDLADRDTGELFF.

The genes are TRBV7-8 and TRBJ1-4; maybe TRBD1 (6 bases). CDR3 length equals 14 residues. Between the trimmed V and J ends, which lost 1 base and 7 bases, there was a span of 10 bases. Per germline, CDR1 SGHVS and CDR2 FQNEAQ. CDR3 sequence: CASSLGDNIEKLFF. CDR3 in DNA: TGTGCCAGCAGCTTAGGGGACAATATTGAAAAACTGTTTTTT. Together with reference TRBV7-8 and TRBJ1-4, the CDR3 gives the full variable domain: GAGVSQSPRYKVAKRGQDVALRCDPISGHVSLFWYQQALGQGPEFLTYFQNEAQLDKSGLPSDRFFAERPEGSVSTLKIQRTQQEDSAVYLCASSLGDNIEKLFFGSGTQLSVL.

This chain links TRBV7-9 with TRBJ2-3, with D possibly being TRBD1 (5 bases). Trimming shortened V by 4 bases and J by 0 bases, and 23 bases separated the two germline ends. The CDR3 is 19 amino acids. Per germline, CDR1 SEHNR and CDR2 FQNEAQ (reference sequence). The CDR3 bases are TGTGCCAGCAGCTCCGATTATGCCGGCCCGCAGGGAAGCACAGATACGCAGTATTTT. Its protein is CASSSDYAGPQGSTDTQYF. Full variable domain (outside the CDR3, taken from reference TRBV7-9 and TRBJ2-3): DTGVSQNPRHKITKRGQNVTFRCDPISEHNRLYWYRQTLGQGPEFLTYFQNEAQLEKSRLLSDRFSAERPKGSFSTLEIQRTEQGDSAMYLCASSSDYAGPQGSTDTQYFGPGTRLTVL.